This is a list of T cell receptor beta chains from one sample in a study of cytomegalovirus exposure and HLA in healthy donors. TCRdb keeps only in-frame clones here, not all; method: immunoSEQ multiplex PCR. The sample lists some 200,000 clones, roughly four fifths seen once, with around 1.5% in the top ten. Sequencing used PBMCs. Receptor source: a girl aged 10 to 17 in good health and CMV-seronegative. The CDR3 runs from the conserved cysteine through the conserved F or W. D genes are given only for firm matches. Some rows have no size entry. The others give once, few or many, or a class for an expanded clone.

TRBJ2-2	NA	13	TRBV19	NA	TGTGCCACCGGGGGTCGGGACACCGGGGAGCTGTTTTTT	CATGGRDTGELFF
TRBJ2-7	TRBD1	14	TRBV28	NA	TGTGCCAGCAGTGATTACAGGGGACCCTACGAGCAGTACTTC	CASSDYRGPYEQYF
TRBJ2-7	TRBD1	15	TRBV28	NA	TGTGCCAGCAGTTTAGGCAGGGGGATTACCTACGAGCAGTACTTC	CASSLGRGITYEQYF
TRBJ1-1	NA	12	TRBV4-1	NA	TGCGCCAGCAGCCAAGAGGGGAGAGAAGCTTTCTTT	CASSQEGREAFF
TRBJ1-2	TRBD1	14	TRBV9	NA	TGTGCCAGCAGCGCAAGACAGGGATTCTATGGCTACACCTTC	CASSARQGFYGYTF
TRBJ2-1	TRBD2	12	TRBV29-1	NA	TGCAGCGTTGAGGGAGGGGCAAATGAGCAGTTCTTC	CSVEGGANEQFF
TRBJ1-4	TRBD1	14	TRBV6-1	NA	TGTGCCACTGCGACAGGGAGGCCAAATGAAAAACTGTTTTTT	CATATGRPNEKLFF
TRBJ1-2	TRBD1	13	TRBV27	NA	TGTGCCAGCAGTCCCGGGACAGGCTATGGCTACACCTTC	CASSPGTGYGYTF
TRBJ2-5	NA	15	TRBV7-3	NA	TGTGCCAGCAGCCCCCAGGGGTTTCTGGGCGAGACCCAGTACTTC	CASSPQGFLGETQYF
TRBJ2-1	TRBD2	16	TRBV7-2	NA	TGTGCCAGCAGCCAATTGACTAGCGGGGGCTACAATGAGCAGTTCTTC	CASSQLTSGGYNEQFF
TRBJ1-2	NA	13	TRBV5-4	NA	TGTGCCAGCAGCTTGAGGACTCCGGGTGGCTACACCTTC	CASSLRTPGGYTF
TRBJ2-1	TRBD2	15	TRBV7-6	NA	TGTGCCAGCAGCTTAGCTAGCGGGGTCCCCAATGAGCAGTTCTTC	CASSLASGVPNEQFF
TRBJ2-4	TRBD1	16	TRBV28	NA	TGTGCCAGCAGTTCTCACCCGGGACAGGCCAAAAACATTCAGTACTTC	CASSSHPGQAKNIQYF
TRBJ1-3	NA	14	TRBV5-1	NA	TGCGCCAGTAAAACAGGGTCCTCTGGAAACACCATATATTTT	CASKTGSSGNTIYF
TRBJ1-5	TRBD1	15	TRBV6-5	NA	TGTGCCAGCAGCCGCGACAGGGCAGGGGGTCAGCCCCAGCATTTT	CASSRDRAGGQPQHF
TRBJ2-1	TRBD2	16	TRBV18	NA	TGTGCCAGCTCACCGGGGACTAGCGGGAGCCCCAATGAGCAGTTCTTC	CASSPGTSGSPNEQFF
TRBJ1-6	TRBD1	20	TRBV30	NA	TGTGCCTGGAGTGTAAATCGGGCCACTTCCCGGACAGGGAATAATTCACCCCTCCACTTT	CAWSVNRATSRTGNNSPLHF
TRBJ2-7	NA	15	TRBV4-1	few	TGCGCCAGCAGCCAAGACCCCGGGACTCTGGACGAGCAGTACTTC	CASSQDPGTLDEQYF
TRBJ1-4	TRBD1	16	TRBV7-2	NA	TGTGCCAGCAGCCAAGGGACAGCAGGAACTAATGAAAAACTGTTTTTT	CASSQGTAGTNEKLFF
TRBJ1-1	TRBD1	16	TRBV5-1	once	TGCGCCAGCAGCTTTATACAGGGGAGTGGTTTTGGTGAAGCTTTCTTT	CASSFIQGSGFGEAFF
TRBJ2-7	TRBD1	15	TRBV10-3	NA	TGTGCCATCAGTGACCGGGACAGGGGGTCGGGCGAGCAGTACTTC	CAISDRDRGSGEQYF
TRBJ2-3	NA	15	TRBV7-2	NA	TGTGCCAGCAGCCAAGGAGGGCATTTGTATGATACGCAGTATTTT	CASSQGGHLYDTQYF
TRBJ2-1	TRBD2	20	TRBV7-3	NA	TGTGCCAGCAGCCCCACGAGCCTTACTAGCGGGGGCCTCACCTACAATGAGCAGTTCTTC	CASSPTSLTSGGLTYNEQFF
TRBJ1-2	TRBD1	14	TRBV5-4	few	TGTGCCAGCAGCTTGGAGGGGGCAGAGGGTGGCTACACCTTC	CASSLEGAEGGYTF
TRBJ2-4	NA	13	TRBV6-5	NA	TGTGCCAGCAAGCAGAAGGGGAAAAACATTCAGTACTTC	CASKQKGKNIQYF
TRBJ1-1	NA	17	TRBV18	NA	TGTGCCAGCTCACCGGGTCAGGGGCGGGCTATGAACACTGAAGCTTTCTTT	CASSPGQGRAMNTEAFF
TRBJ1-4	NA	14	TRBV5-6	NA	TGTGCCAGCAGCTTACAGGGCTTCGGGGAAAAACTGTTTTTT	CASSLQGFGEKLFF
TRBJ1-2	TRBD1	16	TRBV4-2	NA	TGTGCCAGCAGCCAAGTGCTGGGACAGGGTGAGGATGGCTACACCTTC	CASSQVLGQGEDGYTF
TRBJ2-5	TRBD2	15	TRBV4-3	NA	TGCGCCAGCAGCCAAAATAGCGGGGGTTTAGAGACCCAGTACTTC	CASSQNSGGLETQYF
TRBJ2-2	TRBD1	16	TRBV29-1	NA	TGCAGCGTTGGAGTGACAGGGACCAGTGGCACCGGGGAGCTGTTTTTT	CSVGVTGTSGTGELFF
TRBJ2-2	NA	15	TRBV5-1	NA	TGCGCCAGCAGCTTGGGGGGCGCTAACACCGGGGAGCTGTTTTTT	CASSLGGANTGELFF
TRBJ1-1	NA	14	TRBV28	NA	TGTGCCAGCAGTGAACCCAAGCGGGACACTGAAGCTTTCTTT	CASSEPKRDTEAFF
TRBJ1-2	NA	13	TRBV28	NA	TGTGCCAGCAATGGAGACAGGAACTATGGCTACACCTTC	CASNGDRNYGYTF
TRBJ1-1	TRBD1	14	TRBV28	few	TGTGCCAGCCCTAAAGGACAGGAGAACACTGAAGCTTTCTTT	CASPKGQENTEAFF
TRBJ2-7	TRBD1	15	TRBV19	NA	TGTGCCAGTAGGTTCTCCGGGACAGGCTCCTACGAGCAGTACTTC	CASRFSGTGSYEQYF
TRBJ2-7	NA	11	TRBV7-9	NA	TGTGCCAGCAGCTTAGAAGCTACGCAGTACTTC	CASSLEATQYF
TRBJ1-1	TRBD1	13	TRBV6-5	few	TGTGCCACTTCCCGACAGGGAAACACTGAAGCTTTCTTT	CATSRQGNTEAFF
TRBJ2-7	NA	15	TRBV18	NA	TGTGCCAGCTCACCCGCCCAGGGCCAATTTGACGAGCAGTACTTC	CASSPAQGQFDEQYF
TRBJ2-6	NA	17	TRBV28	NA	TGTGCCAGCAGTTTTATACTGGGGGCGAGAGGGGCCAACGTCCTGACTTTC	CASSFILGARGANVLTF
TRBJ2-7	NA	12	TRBV25-1	NA	TGTGCCAGCAGTGGACTGACCTACGAGCAGTACTTC	CASSGLTYEQYF
TRBJ1-2	TRBD1	14	TRBV5-4	once	TGTGCCAGCAGGTGGACAGGGGCTAACTATGGCTACACCTTC	CASRWTGANYGYTF
TRBJ2-5	NA	14	TRBV4-2	NA	TGTGCCAGCAGCCAAGATGAGGCTCTCGAGACCCAGTACTTC	CASSQDEALETQYF
TRBJ2-4	NA	14	TRBV11-2	NA	TGTGCCAGCGGCATTAGGGGTGCCAAAAACATTCAGTACTTC	CASGIRGAKNIQYF
TRBJ2-4	NA	14	TRBV5-1	NA	TGCGCCAGCAGCTTGGAGGGAGTCAAAAACATTCAGTACTTC	CASSLEGVKNIQYF
TRBJ1-5	NA	14	TRBV5-1	few	TGCGCCAGCAGCCCAGGGACGGAGGGTCAGCCCCAGCATTTT	CASSPGTEGQPQHF
TRBJ2-7	NA	15	TRBV6-6	NA	TGTGCCAGCAGTTACGATAGTAGGGGCCCCTACGAGCAGTACTTC	CASSYDSRGPYEQYF
TRBJ2-1	TRBD2	16	TRBV5-4	NA	TGTGCCAGCAGCTTCACTTGGGGGAGGGTCGGGGATGAGCAGTTCTTC	CASSFTWGRVGDEQFF
TRBJ2-3	TRBD2	14	TRBV7-2	NA	TGTGCCAGCAGCTGGACTAGCGGCACAGATACGCAGTATTTT	CASSWTSGTDTQYF
TRBJ1-5	NA	14	TRBV7-2	NA	TGTGCCAGCAGCTTGTCGCAGGGCAATCAGCCCCAGCATTTT	CASSLSQGNQPQHF
TRBJ1-3	NA	15	TRBV4-2	NA	TGTGCCAGCAGCCAAGTCGGGGGGAATGGAAACACCATATATTTT	CASSQVGGNGNTIYF
TRBJ2-1	NA	17	TRBV7-6	once	TGTGCCAGCAGCTTAGGAGGAGGACTTTCCTTCGGCAATGAGCAGTTCTTC	CASSLGGGLSFGNEQFF
TRBJ2-3	NA	13	TRBV5-4	once	TGTGCCAGCAGCTTGATATCTACAGATACGCAGTATTTT	CASSLISTDTQYF
TRBJ1-2	TRBD1	16	TRBV2	NA	TGTGCCAGCAGTGAAGACCCCAGGGGGCAGACCTATGGCTACACCTTC	CASSEDPRGQTYGYTF